Each of the 12 T cell receptor beta chains below was sequenced from the same sample in a study of radiotherapy plus CTLA-4 blockade in lung cancer. Repertoires were generated with immunoSEQ multiplex PCR, while TCRdb's copy carries only in-frame clones and drops some. In the table there are over 14,000 clones, roughly 72% of which are singletons. The material sequenced was peripheral blood, taken from a patient treated with radiotherapy plus ipilimumab. The receptor source for this set is a human donor with non-small cell lung cancer whose response to radiotherapy plus ipilimumab could not be evaluated.

The chain recombines TRBV11-2 with TRBJ1-2; 9 positions match TRBD1. The V segment lost 5 bases and the J segment 2 bases; nucleotides outside the gene matches: 3. The CDR3 runs to 14 residues. Germline values: CDR1 SGHAT, CDR2 FQNNGV. The CDR3 bases are TGTGCCAGCAGCACAGGACAGGGGAACTATGGCTACACCTTC. Amino acid sequence: CASSTGQGNYGYTF.

The J gene is TRBJ2-7, the V gene TRBV9; 7 bases agree with TRBD1. With V trimmed by 0 bases and J by 6 bases, 9 bases remained unmatched. The CDR3 spans 15 residues. Germline lookup yields CDR1 SGDLS and CDR2 YYNGEE. CDR3 bases: TGTGCCAGCAGCGTAGGAGTAGGGGGCCTCGGCGAGCAGTACTTC. Residues: CASSVGVGGLGEQYF.

The chain joins TRBV4-3 to TRBJ1-1, with TRBD1 as a possible D gene (5 bases). The V end was cut by 1 base, the J end by 0 bases, with 12 bases between. The V gene's germline CDR1 is LGHNA and CDR2 YSLEER. This CDR3 spans 16 amino acids. DNA of the CDR3: TGCGCCAGCAGCCAAGCCGGGACTTTTATGAACACTGAAGCTTTCTTT. Translating gives CASSQAGTFMNTEAFF.

This chain uses TRBV5-1 with TRBJ1-1, with 8 bases matching TRBD1. Trimming cost V 4 bases and J 0 bases; bases outside gene matches: 2. The CDR3 runs 14 residues. Per germline, CDR1 SGHRS and CDR2 YFSETQ. The CDR3 is CASSPTGVNTEAFF. The CDR3 DNA is TGCGCCAGCAGCCCGACAGGGGTGAACACTGAAGCTTTCTTT. The full variable domain, completed using reference TRBV5-1 and TRBJ1-1, is KAGVTQTPRYLIKTRGQQVTLSCSPISGHRSVSWYQQTPGQGLQFLFEYFSETQRNKGNFPGRFSGRQFSNSRSEMNVSTLELGDSALYLCASSPTGVNTEAFFGQGTRLTVV.

This chain connects TRBV11-2 to TRBJ2-2; D ambiguous. Germline V gene lookup returns CDR1 SGHAT and CDR2 FQNNGV. The CDR3 runs to 14 residues. Trimming removed 6 bases from V and 3 bases from J, with 11 bases in between. The CDR3, as DNA: TGTGCCAGCAGTTCGACATTCGACACCGGGGAGCTGTTTTTT. The encoded protein is CASSSTFDTGELFF.

This clone showed up just a few times. The rearrangement links TRBV25-1 to TRBJ2-1, with a tentative D call TRBD2 (6 bases). There are 14 residues in the CDR3. Germline V CDR1 and CDR2: MGHDK, SYGVNS. V was pared by 6 bases and J by 4 bases, with 13 bases between. Here the CDR3 reads CASSSRRGYNEQFF. The CDR3, as DNA: TGTGCCAGCAGCTCCCGGAGGGGTTACAATGAGCAGTTCTTC.

The chain joins TRBV6-6 to TRBJ1-2; no firm D call. Trimming took 5 bases from V and 2 from J, leaving 9 bases between them. Germline CDR1 is MNHNY and CDR2 is SVGAGI (reference sequence). The CDR3 extends over 13 amino acids. DNA of the CDR3: TGTGCCAGCAGTCCGGGTGGGAACTATGGCTACACCTTC. This codes for CASSPGGNYGYTF.

The genes are TRBV6-5 and TRBJ2-5, with TRBD2 identical over 7 bases. The CDR3 contains 15 residues. The germline V gene encodes CDR1 MNHEY and CDR2 SVGAGI. V dropped 2 bases and J dropped 5; count of bases not matched to a gene: 8. The CDR3 protein is CASSYGAGRMETQYF. DNA for the CDR3: TGTGCCAGCAGTTACGGAGCGGGGAGGATGGAGACCCAGTACTTC.

Note on this clone: A read error may produce the germline difference seen at one junction end. J is TRBJ1-1 and V is TRBV5-1; possible D gene TRBD1, 5 bases. CDR3 size: 13 residues. CDR1 is SGHRS and CDR2 is YFSETQ in the germline V gene. CDR3 coding DNA: TGCGCCAGCAGTTTGGGGCCAAACACTGAAGCTTTCTTT. Protein: CASSLGPNTEAFF.

The chain couples TRBV2 to TRBJ2-3; maybe TRBD2 (6 bases). V gave up 4 bases and J gave up 0 bases, with 11 bases separating them. CDR1 and CDR2 (germline): SNHLY, FYNNEI. The CDR3 is 15 amino acids. Written as DNA, the CDR3 is TGTGCCAGCAGTGTAGGGGACTGGAGCACAGATACGCAGTATTTT. This sequence encodes CASSVGDWSTDTQYF. The variable domain in full, completed from reference TRBV2 and TRBJ2-3, reads EPEVTQTPSHQVTQMGQEVILRCVPISNHLYFYWYRQILGQKVEFLVSFYNNEISEKSEIFDDQFSVERPDGSNFTLKIRSTKLEDSAMYFCASSVGDWSTDTQYFGPGTRLTVL.

Only a few counts were recorded for this clone. V and J are TRBV5-1 and TRBJ2-2, with 7 bases identical to TRBD1. The CDR3 spans 14 residues. Germline CDR1 and CDR2: SGHRS and YFSETQ. After removal of 5 bases from V and 1 base from J, the junction contained 2 bases not matched to a gene. The DNA for the CDR3 is TGCGCCAGCAGGCGGACAGGGAACACCGGGGAGCTGTTTTTT. As protein: CASRRTGNTGELFF.

V is TRBV6-1 and J is TRBJ2-3; 8 bases agree with TRBD1. Germline assignment: CDR1 MNHNS and CDR2 SASEGT. Trimming removed 8 bases from V and 2 bases from J; junction bases left unmatched: 9. This CDR3 comprises 15 residues. Written as DNA, the CDR3 is TGTGCCAGCCGCCCGCGACAGGGGTCCACAGATACGCAGTATTTT. This translates into CASRPRQGSTDTQYF.